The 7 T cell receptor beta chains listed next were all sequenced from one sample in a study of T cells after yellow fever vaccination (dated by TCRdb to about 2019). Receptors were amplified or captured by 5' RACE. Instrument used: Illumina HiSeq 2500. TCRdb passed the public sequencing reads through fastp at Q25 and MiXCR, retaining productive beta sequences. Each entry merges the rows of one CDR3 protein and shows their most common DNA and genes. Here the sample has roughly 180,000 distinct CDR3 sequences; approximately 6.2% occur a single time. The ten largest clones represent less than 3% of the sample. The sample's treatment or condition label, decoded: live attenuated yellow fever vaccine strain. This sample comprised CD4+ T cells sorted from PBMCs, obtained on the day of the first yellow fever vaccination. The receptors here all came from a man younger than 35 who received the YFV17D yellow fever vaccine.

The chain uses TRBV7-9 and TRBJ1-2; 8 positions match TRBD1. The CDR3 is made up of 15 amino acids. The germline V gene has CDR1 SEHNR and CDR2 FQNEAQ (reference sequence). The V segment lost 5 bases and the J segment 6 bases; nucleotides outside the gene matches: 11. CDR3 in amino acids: CASSPGRAGGDGYTF. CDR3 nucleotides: TGTGCCAGCAGCCCAGGGCGGGCAGGGGGCGATGGCTACACCTTC.

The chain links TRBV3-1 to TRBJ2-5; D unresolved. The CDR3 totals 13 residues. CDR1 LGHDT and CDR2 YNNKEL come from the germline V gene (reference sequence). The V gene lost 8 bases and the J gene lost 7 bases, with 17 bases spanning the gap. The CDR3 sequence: CASGGGPRGTQYF. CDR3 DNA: TGTGCCAGCGGTGGCGGTCCAAGAGGGACCCAGTACTTC.

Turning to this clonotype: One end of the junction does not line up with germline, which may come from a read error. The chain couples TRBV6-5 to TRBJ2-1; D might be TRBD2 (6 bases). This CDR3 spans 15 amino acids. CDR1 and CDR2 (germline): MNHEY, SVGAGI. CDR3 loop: CDSSYAREAYNEQFF. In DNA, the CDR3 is TGTGACAGCAGTTACGCCAGGGAGGCCTACAATGAGCAGTTCTTC.

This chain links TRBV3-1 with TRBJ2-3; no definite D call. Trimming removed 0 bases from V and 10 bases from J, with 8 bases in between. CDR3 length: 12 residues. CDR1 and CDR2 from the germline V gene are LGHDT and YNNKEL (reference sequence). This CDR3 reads CASSQELVPQYF. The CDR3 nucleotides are TGTGCCAGCAGCCAAGAGTTAGTTCCGCAGTATTTT.

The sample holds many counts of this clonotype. Here the CDR3 reads CASRSGGITGELFF. The CDR3 DNA follows: TGTGCCAGCAGGTCCGGTGGCATCACCGGGGAGCTGTTTTTT. The chain employs TRBV12-3 or TRBV12-4 and TRBJ2-2; no reliable D call. CDR3 length: 14 amino acids. V shed 6 bases and J shed 4 bases, with 12 bases lying between them.

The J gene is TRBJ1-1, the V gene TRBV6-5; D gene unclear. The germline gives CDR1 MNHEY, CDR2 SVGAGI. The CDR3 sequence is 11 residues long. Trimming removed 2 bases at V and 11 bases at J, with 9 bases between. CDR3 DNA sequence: TGTGCCAGCAGTTACGGACCCATGGCTTTCTTT. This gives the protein CASSYGPMAFF.

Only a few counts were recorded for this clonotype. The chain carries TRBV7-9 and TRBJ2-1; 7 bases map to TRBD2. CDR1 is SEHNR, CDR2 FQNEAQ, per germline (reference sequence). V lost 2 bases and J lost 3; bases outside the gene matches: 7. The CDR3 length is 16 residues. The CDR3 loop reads CASSLSSGGVYNEQFF. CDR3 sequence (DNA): TGTGCCAGCAGCTTAAGTAGTGGGGGGGTCTACAATGAGCAGTTCTTC.